A single sample gave rise to the 10 T cell receptor beta chains below, sequenced in a study of early T cells in non-severe SARS-CoV-2 infection. From the 5' RACE reads, TCRdb called clonotypes with MiXCR, one entry per CDR3 protein. Counted here are approximately 81,000 distinct CDR3 sequences, 11% to 15% occurring once; the ten biggest clones make up approximately 3.3%. The sequencing sample was made of whole blood. The receptors come from an adult who was a healthcare worker with PCR-confirmed SARS-CoV-2 infection or an uninfected control (not recorded which).

This clonotype has just a few counts. The V gene is TRBV6-1, the J gene TRBJ1-1; D is uncertain. Germline-derived CDR1 and CDR2 are MNHNS and SASEGT. This CDR3 has 12 residues. The V end was cut by 6 bases, the J end by 5 bases, with 10 bases between. The CDR3 here is CASSRGLTEAFF. Here the CDR3 DNA reads TGTGCCAGCAGCCGGGGTTTGACTGAAGCTTTCTTT.

This clonotype was counted at least ten times. The chain uses TRBV11-2 and TRBJ1-3; D perhaps matches TRBD1 (5 bases). The CDR3 sequence is 14 residues long. V lost 6 bases and J 0 bases, leaving 9 bases between the germline ends. Germline-derived CDR1 and CDR2 are SGHAT and FQNNGV. The CDR3 DNA sequence: TGTGCCAGCAGATCAGACAGCTCTGGAAACACCATATATTTT. Translating it yields CASRSDSSGNTIYF.

The rearrangement uses TRBV6-1 and TRBJ1-6; D gene unclear. This CDR3 comprises 14 residues. V was clipped by 2 bases and J by 4 bases, with 6 bases between them. Germline CDR1 reads MNHNS; CDR2 reads SASEGT. Written as DNA, the CDR3 is TGTGCCAGCAGTGAAAGGGCATATAATTCACCCCTCCACTTT. This encodes CASSERAYNSPLHF.

In this sample, this clonotype turned up a few times. The chain recombines TRBV28 with TRBJ2-5; TRBD2 might be the D (6 bases). Trimming took off 7 bases at V and 2 bases at J, with 8 bases between the two ends. CDR3 length equals 12 residues. The germline V gene has CDR1 MDHEN and CDR2 SYDVKM. The CDR3 sequence: CASNGGQETQYF. The CDR3 region has the DNA TGTGCCAGCAACGGGGGACAAGAGACCCAGTACTTC.

This clonotype was found a few times. The rearrangement joins TRBV14 to TRBJ2-3, with D possibly matching TRBD2 (5 bases). CDR1 is SGHDN, CDR2 FVKESK, per germline. The CDR3 is made up of 14 amino acids. V lost 0 bases and J lost 9, with 13 bases in between. The DNA of the CDR3 is TGTGCCAGCAGCCAAGATGCCCAGAGGGAGACGCAGTATTTT. It specifies CASSQDAQRETQYF.

V usage is TRBV7-2 and J usage is TRBJ1-2; 11 positions agree with TRBD1. The J segment lost 7 bases and the V segment lost 4 bases, leaving 14 bases of the junction unmatched. Germline V CDR1 and CDR2: SGHTA, FQGNSA. The CDR3 is 17 amino acids. The CDR3 spells CASSSPGLGQGDSGYTF. The CDR3 DNA reads as TGTGCCAGCAGCTCCCCCGGGTTGGGACAGGGGGACAGTGGCTACACCTTC.

Details on this clonotype: A much more abundant neighbour one base away suggests this may be a read error. The rearrangement joins TRBV29-1 to TRBJ2-6; TRBD2 is a possible D gene (6 bases). The germline V gene has CDR1 SQVTM and CDR2 ANQGSEA. This CDR3 comprises 14 residues. CDR3 bases: TGCAGCGTTCTTGCGGGAAGTGGGACCAACGTCCTGACTTTC. Protein: CSVLAGSGTNVLTF.

This chain uses TRBV6-2 or TRBV6-3 with TRBJ1-3, with D maybe TRBD1 (6 bases). V was pared by 5 bases and J by 3 bases, with 14 bases between. The V gene's germline CDR1 is MNHEY and CDR2 SVGEGT. The CDR3 totals 15 residues. CDR3: CASSNHRAGGNTIYF. CDR3 nucleotides: TGTGCCAGCAGTAACCACAGGGCCGGTGGAAACACCATATATTTT.

This clonotype was found many times. The rearrangement joins TRBV30 to TRBJ1-1; D uncertain. CDR1 GTSNPN and CDR2 SVGIG come from the germline V gene (reference sequence). The CDR3 loop spans 11 amino acids. V was trimmed by 3 bases and J by 0 bases, leaving 2 bases between them. In nucleotides, the CDR3 is TGTGCCTGGAGCATGAACACTGAAGCTTTCTTT. Translated: CAWSMNTEAFF.

In this sample, this clonotype turned up a few times. The chain links TRBV30 to TRBJ2-5; no clear D gene. The CDR3 contains 12 residues. From germline, CDR1 is GTSNPN and CDR2 SVGIG (reference sequence). V shed 2 bases and J shed 5 bases, with 9 bases lying between them. CDR3: CAWSRDIETQYF. CDR3 in DNA: TGTGCCTGGAGTCGAGACATCGAGACCCAGTACTTC. Variable domain in full (rest from reference TRBV30 and TRBJ2-5): SQTIHQWPATLVQPVGSPLSLECTVEGTSNPNLYWYRQAAGRGLQLLFYSVGIGQISSEVPQNLSASRPQDRQFILSSKKLLLSDSGFYLCAWSRDIETQYFGPGTRLLVL.